This is a list of T cell receptor beta chains from one sample in a study of blood T cells in healthy people across ages. MiXCR, run by TCRdb on the 5' RACE reads, gives a single entry per CDR3 protein. Among approximately 680,000 distinct CDR3 sequences listed, approximately 30% were seen once. The sequenced material came from blood. The origin of the receptors is a woman aged 80 or over in good health. CDR3s include the opening cysteine and the closing phenylalanine or tryptophan. The D gene is left open where the match is weak. Clone size appears in some rows only: once, few, many, or a class for an expanded clone.

d_call | j_call | clone_size | v_call | cdr3_aa | cdr3_nt
- | TRBJ1-2 | - | TRBV28 | CASSGAAVQDYGYTF | TGTGCCAGCAGCGGGGCGGCGGTTCAGGACTATGGCTACACCTTC
- | TRBJ2-7 | - | TRBV28 | CATVYGGLGYEQYF | TGTGCCACAGTTTATGGGGGGCTAGGATACGAGCAGTACTTC
TRBD2 | TRBJ2-1 | many | TRBV7-2 | CASSLELAGALSYNEQFF | TGTGCCAGCAGCTTAGAACTAGCGGGGGCCCTTTCCTACAATGAGCAGTTCTTC
- | TRBJ1-2 | - | TRBV25-1 | CASSEFRVGGWNYGYTF | TGTGCCAGCAGTGAATTCCGGGTGGGGGGGTGGAACTATGGCTACACCTTC
- | TRBJ1-1 | - | TRBV27 | CATTASGGSTEAFF | TGTGCCACTACGGCAAGTGGCGGGAGCACTGAAGCTTTCTTT
TRBD2 | TRBJ2-3 | many | TRBV7-2 | CASRTSGSTDTQYF | TGTGCCAGCAGAACTAGCGGAAGCACAGATACGCAGTATTTT
TRBD2 | TRBJ2-2 | - | TRBV6-2/TRBV6-3 | CASTERGGAGELFF | TGTGCCAGCACTGAGCGCGGGGGGGCCGGGGAGCTGTTTTTT
TRBD1 | TRBJ1-4 | many | TRBV6-5 | CASRAGDRANEKLFF | TGTGCCAGCAGGGCCGGGGACAGAGCTAATGAAAAACTGTTTTTT
TRBD2 | TRBJ2-3 | - | TRBV9 | CASSALPGSGRGSDTQYF | TGTGCCAGCAGCGCCCTCCCTGGAAGCGGGAGGGGCTCAGATACGCAGTATTTT
TRBD1 | TRBJ1-2 | - | TRBV5-1 | CASSWDGTEAYGYTF | TGCGCCAGCAGCTGGGATGGGACAGAGGCTTATGGCTACACCTTC
- | TRBJ2-7 | many | TRBV9 | CASSVGAGSYEQYF | TGTGCCAGCAGCGTAGGCGCAGGATCCTACGAGCAGTACTTC
- | TRBJ2-3 | - | TRBV20-1 | CSAALRGTDTQYF | TGCAGTGCTGCCCTCCGGGGGACAGATACGCAGTATTTT
- | TRBJ1-2 | many | TRBV5-1 | CASSFDGPAGYTF | TGCGCCAGCAGCTTTGACGGTCCTGCGGGCTACACCTTC
- | TRBJ1-2 | many | TRBV3-1 | CASSRYGRGDGYTF | TGTGCCAGCAGCCGGTATGGACGGGGTGATGGCTACACCTTC
TRBD1 | TRBJ2-5 | - | TRBV20-1 | CSANAGTGTETQYF | TGCAGTGCGAATGCCGGGACAGGGACGGAGACCCAGTACTTC
- | TRBJ2-7 | many | TRBV6-1 | CASTGNFYEQYF | TGTGCCAGCACCGGGAATTTCTACGAGCAGTACTTC
- | TRBJ1-5 | many | TRBV7-2 | CASSLGSIGSNQPQHF | TGTGCCAGCAGCTTAGGGTCAATTGGGAGCAATCAGCCCCAGCATTTT
- | TRBJ1-5 | - | TRBV5-6 | CASSLAGWGSRSNQPQHF | TGTGCCAGCAGCTTGGCCGGGTGGGGAAGTCGGAGCAATCAGCCCCAGCATTTT
- | TRBJ1-3 | - | TRBV20-1 | CSARERWNGNTIYF | TGCAGTGCTAGAGAACGGTGGAACGGAAACACCATATATTTT
TRBD1 | TRBJ1-2 | few | TRBV7-8 | CASSPDRGSNGYTF | TGTGCCAGCAGCCCCGACAGGGGGAGTAATGGCTACACCTTC
TRBD1 | TRBJ1-6 | many | TRBV10-3 | CAIRKDSGQGYSPLHF | TGTGCCATCAGGAAGGACTCGGGACAGGGGTATTCACCCCTCCACTTT
- | TRBJ2-5 | - | TRBV5-1 | CASSLATPHQETQYF | TGCGCCAGCAGCTTGGCTACCCCTCACCAAGAGACCCAGTACTTC
TRBD2 | TRBJ2-1 | many | TRBV20-1 | CSASSLAGPLGDEQFF | TGCAGTGCTAGTTCCTTAGCGGGGCCGCTTGGAGATGAGCAGTTCTTC
- | TRBJ2-3 | many | TRBV6-2/TRBV6-3 | CASTSSADTQYF | TGTGCCAGCACGTCGAGCGCAGATACGCAGTATTTT
- | TRBJ2-5 | - | TRBV5-1 | CASKAVGETQYF | TGCGCCAGCAAGGCAGTAGGGGAGACCCAGTACTTC
- | TRBJ1-1 | few | TRBV9 | CASSVGPVTVNTEAFF | TGTGCCAGCAGCGTAGGGCCGGTGACAGTGAACACTGAAGCTTTCTTT
- | TRBJ2-7 | many | TRBV7-9 | CASSLDGSPNYEQYF | TGTGCCAGCAGCTTAGATGGGTCCCCTAACTACGAGCAGTACTTC
TRBD2 | TRBJ2-5 | many | TRBV12-3/TRBV12-4 | CASRRTSGTQGTQYF | TGTGCCAGCAGACGGACTAGCGGTACCCAAGGGACCCAGTACTTC
- | TRBJ1-3 | - | TRBV20-1 | CSARDKSFSGNTIYF | TGCAGTGCTAGAGATAAAAGCTTCTCTGGAAACACCATATATTTT
- | TRBJ1-2 | - | TRBV5-1 | CASSLGDSRASYGYTF | TGCGCCAGCAGCTTGGGCGACAGCCGGGCTAGCTATGGCTACACCTTC
- | TRBJ1-2 | many | TRBV10-3 | CAISSGGGLGYTF | TGTGCCATCAGCTCCGGGGGGGGGCTTGGCTACACCTTC
TRBD2 | TRBJ2-3 | once | TRBV4-2 | CASSQDRAGGPTDTQYF | TGTGCCAGCAGCCAAGATCGGGCGGGGGGACCCACAGATACGCAGTATTTT
- | TRBJ2-4 | many | TRBV5-6 | CASTRGVENIQYF | TGTGCCAGCACCAGGGGGGTTGAAAACATTCAGTACTTC
- | TRBJ2-5 | - | TRBV29-1 | CSVVSGLFQETQYF | TGCAGCGTTGTTTCAGGACTATTCCAAGAGACCCAGTACTTC
- | TRBJ1-5 | few | TRBV6-1 | CASSIRGGHWNQPQHF | TGTGCCAGCAGCATCCGGGGAGGTCACTGGAATCAGCCCCAGCATTTT
- | TRBJ2-7 | - | TRBV5-1 | CASSLPGLYEQYF | TGCGCCAGCAGCTTGCCAGGGCTCTACGAGCAGTACTTC
TRBD1 | TRBJ2-7 | many | TRBV30 | CAWSTGVYEQYF | TGTGCCTGGAGTACAGGGGTATACGAGCAGTACTTC
TRBD2 | TRBJ2-7 | - | TRBV4-3 | CAGSQDPLGTTNEQYF | TGCGCCGGCAGCCAAGACCCGCTCGGGACTACCAATGAGCAGTACTTC